The following is a TCR beta chain sequence with its context. Its antigen remains unidentified. Trimming removed 4 bases from V and 5 bases from J, with 11 bases in between. Per the germline V gene, CDR1 is SQVTM and CDR2 is ANQGSEA. The CDR3 runs 12 residues. The data stem from a study of early T cells in non-severe SARS-CoV-2 infection. Study findings and constraints: Clonotype matching in VDJdb favored anti-spike CD8 responses and did not capture private and CD4 specificities.

MiXCR, applied by TCRdb to the 5' RACE reads, yields one record per CDR3 protein. The sample has roughly 100,000 distinct CDR3 sequences; about 13% are singletons. This TCR derives from an adult who was a healthcare worker with PCR-confirmed SARS-CoV-2 infection or an uninfected control (not recorded which). Sequencing input: whole blood. The gene calls are TRBV29-1 and TRBJ1-1, with D possibly TRBD1 on 6 matching bases. CDR3 bases: TGCAGCGTTGGCCACAGGGCTACTGAAGCTTTCTTT. Translation gives CSVGHRATEAFF.